This T cell receptor (beta chain) was obtained from a study of metastatic and nonmetastatic thyroid tumors (dated by TCRdb to the early 2020s). Study-wide context: Repertoires were compared across peripheral blood and tumor or nodule tissue samples from malignant and benign thyroid patients.

Before undergoing thyroid surgery, none of the patients had been given any kind of treatment. Using T-cell receptor beta sequencing, the study looked back at clinical samples from patients collected from about 2011 to 2019. The library was made by PCR. The sample was run on an Illumina HiSeq 4000. High-throughput sequencing was used to profile the TCR beta-chain CDR3 region of every patient. Processing in the source paper ran as follows. CDR3 differences across clinicopathological groups were used to build a classifier for discriminating distant-metastatic papillary thyroid cancer patients. Repertoire diversity was assessed with the Shannon index, and tumor-blood repertoire similarity with the Morisita-Horn index. The public reads were reanalyzed by TCRdb: fastp trimming at Q25, MiXCR alignment, in-frame beta chains only. It is TCRdb's table, rather than the study itself, that gives the V and J calls and clone size. The sample table holds some 46,000 clones, of which about 25% were seen once. Roughly 3% of the sample goes to the ten largest clones.

Comments on this clone: Its antigen remains unidentified. No much larger clone is present one base from it, and per-base qualities are unavailable.

CDR1 is given as KGHSH and CDR2 as LQKENI, both from the germline V gene. Trimming costs V 3 bases and J 5 bases, and their ends lie 11 bases apart. Counted from cysteine to phenylalanine, this CDR3 has 13 amino acids. The sequence is cut down to CDR3 DNA, 39 bases in frame from base 1. Summary of the overall study and its limitations: TCR beta diversity was reported as significantly higher in malignant tumors than in benign nodules, in both blood and tumor samples.

The chain was built from TRBV18 and TRBJ2-7; the D segment is perhaps TRBD1 or TRBD2, each sharing 6 matched bases. The sequence came from a male donor with papillary thyroid cancer or a benign thyroid nodule (not recorded which). Some clones in this sample may be carry-over from other donors' samples. Sample: blood. The CDR3 sequence is CASSPRGRDEQYF. The sequenced DNA is TGTGCCAGCTCACCTCGGGGGCGGGACGAGCAGTACTTC. The full variable domain, completed from the reference TRBV18 and TRBJ2-7 proteins outside the CDR3, reads NAGVMQNPRHLVRRRGQEARLRCSPMKGHSHVYWYRQLPEEGLKFMVYLQKENIIDESGMPKERFSAEFPKEGPSILRIQQVVRGDSAAYFCASSPRGRDEQYFGPGTRLTVT.